Following are 31 T cell receptor beta chains from one sample sequenced in a study of cytomegalovirus exposure and HLA in healthy donors. PCR amplification relied on 60 Vbeta primers (plus 13 Jbeta primers). Clones were read by immunoSEQ multiplex PCR, and TCRdb kept only the in-frame ones, dropping some. The sample comprises 150,000 or so clones, approximately 84% of which are singletons, and about 1.5% rests with the top ten. Sequencing was done on a sample of PBMCs. These receptors all come from a man between 50 and 59 years old in good health and CMV-seropositive.

The rearrangement uses TRBV28 and TRBJ2-7, with 9 bases matching TRBD2. The V and J ends lost 5 bases and 7 bases, in that order; junction bases with no gene match: 12. CDR3 length equals 15 residues. Per germline, CDR1 MDHEN and CDR2 SYDVKM. CDR3 coding DNA: TGTGCCAGCAGTGCCATACAGGGGCGGGGGGGGGAGCAGTACTTC. Amino acids: CASSAIQGRGGEQYF.

The chain employs TRBV4-1 and TRBJ1-1; no clear D. This CDR3 is built from 14 residues. Trimming removed 4 bases from V and 3 bases from J, with 12 bases in between. Germline V gene lookup returns CDR1 MGHRA and CDR2 YSYEKL. This CDR3 is CASSRYSGYTEAFF. DNA for the CDR3: TGCGCCAGCAGCCGGTATTCGGGGTACACTGAAGCTTTCTTT.

The gene calls are TRBV28 and TRBJ2-6; D unresolved. The CDR3 has 15 amino acids. V lost 2 bases to trimming and J lost 4 bases, with 9 bases between them. Germline loops: CDR1 MDHEN, CDR2 SYDVKM. The CDR3 sequence is CASSLAGPGANVLTF. CDR3 sequence (DNA): TGTGCCAGCAGTTTAGCCGGTCCCGGGGCCAACGTCCTGACTTTC.

This chain joins TRBV19 and TRBJ2-2, with TRBD2 as a possible D gene (5 bases). CDR1 and CDR2 from the germline V gene are LNHDA and SQIVND (reference sequence). The CDR3 has 14 amino acids. V was pared by 3 bases and J by 7 bases, with 12 bases between. The DNA for the CDR3 is TGTGCCAGTAGTATGGGTAGCGCGGGCGGGGAGCTGTTTTTT. It is translated as CASSMGSAGGELFF.

The gene calls are TRBV7-8 and TRBJ1-1, with TRBD1 matching over 11 bases. This CDR3 spans 16 amino acids. J was trimmed by 0 bases and V by 5 bases; bases with no gene match: 5. Germline CDR1 reads SGHVS; CDR2 reads FQNEAQ. CDR3 sequence: CASSPDRGRMNTEAFF. The CDR3 coding sequence is TGTGCCAGCAGCCCGGACAGGGGGCGAATGAACACTGAAGCTTTCTTT. The full variable domain, with the rest looked up from reference TRBV7-8 and TRBJ1-1, is GAGVSQSPRYKVAKRGQDVALRCDPISGHVSLFWYQQALGQGPEFLTYFQNEAQLDKSGLPSDRFFAERPEGSVSTLKIQRTQQEDSAVYLCASSPDRGRMNTEAFFGQGTRLTVV.

The chain carries TRBV28 and TRBJ2-5, with TRBD2 matching over 10 bases. The CDR3 sequence is 18 residues long. The junction had 17 bases not matched to a gene; V was cut back by 5 bases and J by 5 bases. The germline V gene encodes CDR1 MDHEN and CDR2 SYDVKM. The CDR3 region is CASSGPTLPSGSYETQYF. The CDR3 nucleotides are TGTGCCAGCAGTGGCCCTACCCTCCCTAGCGGGAGTTATGAGACCCAGTACTTC.

In this sample, this clone turned up a few times. The V call is TRBV18, the J call TRBJ1-1; 9 bases are a match to TRBD1. The CDR3 is 15 residues long. V lost 4 bases and J lost 3; bases outside the gene matches: 6. CDR1 is KGHSH and CDR2 is LQKENI in the germline V gene. CDR3 DNA sequence: TGTGCCAGCTCACGGACACAGGGGGCCTACACTGAAGCTTTCTTT. It is translated as CASSRTQGAYTEAFF.

The genes are TRBV11-1 and TRBJ2-5; D may be TRBD2 (7 bases). This CDR3 comprises 16 residues. Per germline, CDR1 SGHAT and CDR2 FQDESV (reference sequence). The ends were cut back, 8 bases at V and 2 bases at J, with 21 bases in the middle. This chain's CDR3 is CASLSGASGPQETQYF. CDR3 DNA sequence: TGTGCCAGCCTTTCGGGGGCTAGCGGACCTCAAGAGACCCAGTACTTC.

The chain has TRBV7-9 and TRBJ2-1; D might be TRBD1 (5 bases). The CDR3 is 14 residues long. Germline V CDR1 and CDR2: SEHNR, FQNEAQ (reference sequence). V was cut by 4 bases and J by 3 bases, with 10 bases left in between. Here the CDR3 reads CASSSITGYNEQFF. In DNA form, the CDR3 reads TGTGCCAGCAGCTCTATAACAGGCTACAATGAGCAGTTCTTC.

This sequence joins TRBV27 and TRBJ2-4; the match to TRBD1 covers 8 bases. Trimming cost V 2 bases and J 0 bases; bases outside gene matches: 9. The CDR3 spans 18 residues. Germline CDR1 reads MNHEY; CDR2 reads SMNVEV (reference sequence). CDR3 nucleotides: TGTGCCAGCAGTTTACGGATGGACAGGGCCATAGCCAAAAACATTCAGTACTTC. This encodes CASSLRMDRAIAKNIQYF.

The CDR3 reads CASRDAGEQYF. The CDR3 region has the DNA TGTGCCAGCAGGGACGCGGGCGAGCAGTACTTC. The chain couples TRBV6-1 to TRBJ2-7, with D maybe TRBD2 (5 bases). The CDR3 sequence is 11 residues long. CDR1 is MNHNS, CDR2 SASEGT, per germline. Trimming removed 6 bases from V and 6 bases from J, with 9 bases in between.

The V and J genes are TRBV2 and TRBJ1-4; D is possibly TRBD1 (5 bases). The V and J ends lost 3 bases and 7 bases respectively, with 12 bases between them. CDR3 length: 14 residues. The germline V gene has CDR1 SNHLY and CDR2 FYNNEI. This CDR3 reads CASSDRGVSEKLFF. CDR3 in DNA: TGTGCCAGCAGTGACCGGGGGGTTAGTGAAAAACTGTTTTTT.

This clone has only a few counts. The DNA for the CDR3 is TGTGCCAGCAGCTCCGCCGGCCCACAGGGACGGGAGACCCAGTACTTC. Protein: CASSSAGPQGRETQYF. This chain connects TRBV11-3 to TRBJ2-5; D is possibly TRBD1 (6 bases). The CDR3 consists of 16 residues. Germline-derived CDR1 and CDR2 are SGHNT and YENEEA. The V and J ends lost 4 bases and 5 bases respectively, with 20 bases between them.

This chain uses TRBV7-8 with TRBJ1-5; D is ambiguous. Trimming removed 1 base from V and 2 bases from J, with 6 bases in between. The CDR3 extends over 14 amino acids. CDR1 is SGHVS and CDR2 is FQNEAQ in the germline V gene. In DNA form, the CDR3 reads TGTGCCAGCAGCTTAGAAGCGGGCAATCAGCCCCAGCATTTT. It yields the protein CASSLEAGNQPQHF.

The CDR3 bases are TGCGCCAGCAGCCAACTGGTTGACAGACACTATGGCTACACCTTC. This sequence encodes CASSQLVDRHYGYTF. The chain uses TRBV4-1 and TRBJ1-2, with D perhaps TRBD1 (5 bases). The CDR3 has 15 residues. V was pared by 2 bases and J by 3 bases, with 13 bases between. The V gene's germline CDR1 is MGHRA and CDR2 YSYEKL.

The V and J genes are TRBV10-1 and TRBJ2-2, with TRBD1 identical over 7 bases. Germline loops: CDR1 WNHNN, CDR2 SYGVQD (reference sequence). The V and J ends lost 5 bases and 2 bases, in that order; junction bases with no gene match: 5. The CDR3 totals 15 residues. As DNA, the CDR3 is TGCGCCAGCAGTTGGGACAGTGGAAACACCGGGGAGCTGTTTTTT. This codes for CASSWDSGNTGELFF.

Here the CDR3 DNA reads TGCGCCAGCAGCTCGGGGACAGGGTGGGATGAGCAGTTCTTC. Translated: CASSSGTGWDEQFF. The chain couples TRBV5-1 to TRBJ2-1, with 9 bases aligning to TRBD1. J lost 8 bases, V lost 3 bases, and 6 bases had no gene match. There are 14 residues in the CDR3. Germline CDR1 SGHRS, CDR2 YFSETQ.

The chain joins TRBV25-1 to TRBJ1-1; 7 bases fit TRBD1. This CDR3 comprises 14 residues. The junction had 5 bases not matched to a gene; V was cut back by 4 bases and J by 3 bases. CDR1 is MGHDK, CDR2 SYGVNS, per germline. The CDR3: CASSGYRGDTEAFF. The DNA of the CDR3 is TGTGCCAGCAGTGGATACAGGGGCGACACTGAAGCTTTCTTT.

The rearrangement uses TRBV6-5 and TRBJ1-5, with 8 bases matching TRBD1. The CDR3 contains 15 residues. Germline loops: CDR1 MNHEY, CDR2 SVGAGI. J gave up 3 bases and V 4 bases, and 5 bases lay outside the gene matches. CDR3 sequence: CASSSDRGFNQPQHF. The CDR3 DNA sequence: TGTGCCAGCAGTTCCGACAGGGGATTCAATCAGCCCCAGCATTTT.

V is TRBV7-3 and J is TRBJ2-2; possibly TRBD2 for D (6 bases). The germline CDR1 and CDR2 sequences are SGHTA and FQGTGA. With 4 bases removed from V and 5 bases from J, the gap between germline ends came to 17 bases. The length of the CDR3 is 16 residues. The CDR3 region has the DNA TGTGCCAGCAGCTCCTCCGGGACTCTGAATACCGGGGAGCTGTTTTTT. The encoded protein is CASSSSGTLNTGELFF.

The V and J genes are TRBV11-2 and TRBJ2-5; the match to TRBD1 covers 7 bases. Germline V lookup: CDR1 SGHAT, CDR2 FQNNGV. This CDR3 is 15 amino acids long. J was trimmed by 5 bases and V by 6 bases; bases with no gene match: 12. The CDR3 sequence is CASRRLTGKWETQYF. The DNA of the CDR3 is TGTGCCAGCAGACGTTTGACAGGGAAATGGGAGACCCAGTACTTC.

This chain uses TRBV20-1 with TRBJ1-2; 8 bases match TRBD1. Germline V gene sequence: CDR1 DFQATT, CDR2 SNEGSKA (reference sequence). Unmatched junction bases numbered 4, after V lost 6 bases and J lost 7 bases. The CDR3 runs 11 residues. CDR3 in DNA: TGCAGTGCAACTACAGGGGGTGGCTACACCTTC. It specifies CSATTGGGYTF.

The table lists this clone with a count of one. The chain joins TRBV6-1 to TRBJ2-7; weak D call: TRBD1 (6 bases). The CDR3 extends over 14 amino acids. V was pared by 8 bases and J by 2 bases, with 16 bases between. The germline V gene has CDR1 MNHNS and CDR2 SASEGT. The CDR3 DNA is TGTGCCAGCGGGAACAGGGTCGGGGCCTACGAGCAGTACTTC. This gives the protein CASGNRVGAYEQYF.

The rearrangement joins TRBV27 to TRBJ1-3; D remains unclear. Between the trimmed V and J ends, which lost 7 bases and 0 bases, there was a span of 16 bases. CDR3 size: 16 residues. The germline gives CDR1 MNHEY, CDR2 SMNVEV (reference sequence). In nucleotides, the CDR3 is TGTGCCAGCATGGGTGGTTCAGGTCTCTCTGGAAACACCATATATTTT. This translates into CASMGGSGLSGNTIYF.

The chain combines TRBV30 with TRBJ1-3; D might be TRBD1 (6 bases). The germline V gene encodes CDR1 GTSNPN and CDR2 SVGIG (reference sequence). With 3 bases removed from V and 9 bases from J, the gap between germline ends came to 18 bases. The CDR3 has 14 amino acids. The CDR3 here is CAWRLGAGRATIYF. For the CDR3, the DNA is TGTGCCTGGAGATTGGGGGCAGGGAGGGCCACCATATATTTT. Together with reference TRBV30 and TRBJ1-3, the CDR3 gives the full variable domain: SQTIHQWPATLVQPVGSPLSLECTVEGTSNPNLYWYRQAAGRGLQLLFYSVGIGQISSEVPQNLSASRPQDRQFILSSKKLLLSDSGFYLCAWRLGAGRATIYFGEGSWLTVV.

This chain uses TRBV18 with TRBJ1-1; the D gene is possibly TRBD1 (5 bases). The CDR3 length is 15 residues. Per germline, CDR1 KGHSH and CDR2 LQKENI. Trimming removed 0 bases at V and 7 bases at J, with 15 bases between. The CDR3, as DNA: TGTGCCAGCTCACCACCAAGCCAGGGAGGGAGTGAAGCTTTCTTT. This encodes CASSPPSQGGSEAFF.

This clone was counted a single time. The V call is TRBV7-2, the J call TRBJ1-3; 7 bases are a match to TRBD1. CDR3 length equals 17 residues. With 2 bases clipped from V and 0 bases from J, the junction kept 7 bases outside the gene matches. Germline CDR1 and CDR2: SGHTA and FQGNSA. The CDR3 is CASSLSQGGRSGNTIYF. The CDR3 DNA sequence: TGTGCCAGCAGCTTATCCCAGGGGGGACGCTCTGGAAACACCATATATTTT.

The V call is TRBV6-1, the J call TRBJ1-2; 11 bases match TRBD1. The CDR3 sequence is 15 residues long. Trimming removed 7 bases from V and 4 bases from J; junction bases left unmatched: 8. In germline, CDR1 is MNHNS, CDR2 SASEGT. Here the CDR3 DNA reads TGTGCCAGCATTACAAAGGGGACAGGGGGCTATGGCTACACCTTC. It codes for CASITKGTGGYGYTF.

The chain employs TRBV27 and TRBJ1-2, with a possible D match to TRBD1 (5 bases). The V end lost 1 base, the J end lost 6 bases, and 15 bases lay between the germline ends. CDR3 size: 15 residues. The V gene's germline CDR1 is MNHEY and CDR2 SMNVEV (reference sequence). This CDR3 is CASSLLGARRDGYTF. The CDR3 DNA follows: TGTGCCAGCAGTTTATTAGGGGCCAGGAGGGATGGCTACACCTTC.

This clone was seen more than once but under ten times. CDR3 in amino acids: CASSDGLAGGPDTQYF. The CDR3 DNA follows: TGTGCCAGCAGTGACGGACTAGCGGGGGGGCCAGATACGCAGTATTTT. The rearrangement links TRBV6-4 to TRBJ2-3; 15 bases line up with TRBD2. The CDR3 runs 16 residues. CDR1 and CDR2 from the germline V gene are MRHNA and SNTAGT. J lost 4 bases, V lost 2 bases, and 1 base had no gene match.

The chain is built from TRBV6-1 and TRBJ2-7; D perhaps matches TRBD1 (5 bases). The germline CDR1 and CDR2 sequences are MNHNS and SASEGT. CDR3 size: 14 residues. V lost 2 bases and J lost 4, with 12 bases in between. The CDR3 region has the DNA TGTGCCAGCAGTGAACCCAGGACAAGGTACGAGCAGTACTTC. Translation gives CASSEPRTRYEQYF.